This T cell receptor beta chain was found in a study of blood T cell repertoires in COVID-19. Germline trimming cut 2 bases from V and 7 bases from J; bases unmatched to any gene: 14. The CDR3 loop spans 17 amino acids. Germline CDR1 reads MNHEY; CDR2 reads SMNVEV (reference sequence). TCRdb's table, derived via immunoSEQ multiplex PCR, lists solely in-frame clones and lacks some. The sample lists around 170,000 clones; roughly 83% were seen once. The V call is TRBV27, the J call TRBJ1-5; 7 bases line up with TRBD1. The TCR sequence derives from a human donor in a cohort sampled during active COVID-19. The source material was peripheral blood. The CDR3 sequence: CASSLEGRGGLGQPQHF. The CDR3 coding sequence is TGTGCCAGCAGTTTAGAAGGTCGAGGGGGCTTGGGACAGCCCCAGCATTTT.